This record covers a single TCR beta chain. Repertoires were generated with immunoSEQ multiplex PCR, while TCRdb's copy carries only in-frame clones and drops some. The sample lists roughly 72,000 clones, approximately 94% occurring once. With V trimmed by 5 bases and J by 2 bases, 6 bases remained unmatched. CDR3 size: 14 residues. Germline V CDR1 and CDR2: SEHNR, FQNEAQ (reference sequence). This record belongs to a study of OX40 agonist ivuxolimab in advanced cancers. This sequence joins TRBV7-9 and TRBJ2-7; the match to TRBD1 covers 7 bases. The sample was CD4+ or CD8+ T cells sorted from blood, taken in a trial of the OX40 agonist ivuxolimab. This clonotype was obtained from an adult with an advanced solid tumor such as melanoma, head and neck, liver or kidney cancer. The CDR3 nucleotides are TGTGCCAGCAGCCCGCCGACAGGGCCCTACGAGCAGTACTTC. Its protein is CASSPPTGPYEQYF.